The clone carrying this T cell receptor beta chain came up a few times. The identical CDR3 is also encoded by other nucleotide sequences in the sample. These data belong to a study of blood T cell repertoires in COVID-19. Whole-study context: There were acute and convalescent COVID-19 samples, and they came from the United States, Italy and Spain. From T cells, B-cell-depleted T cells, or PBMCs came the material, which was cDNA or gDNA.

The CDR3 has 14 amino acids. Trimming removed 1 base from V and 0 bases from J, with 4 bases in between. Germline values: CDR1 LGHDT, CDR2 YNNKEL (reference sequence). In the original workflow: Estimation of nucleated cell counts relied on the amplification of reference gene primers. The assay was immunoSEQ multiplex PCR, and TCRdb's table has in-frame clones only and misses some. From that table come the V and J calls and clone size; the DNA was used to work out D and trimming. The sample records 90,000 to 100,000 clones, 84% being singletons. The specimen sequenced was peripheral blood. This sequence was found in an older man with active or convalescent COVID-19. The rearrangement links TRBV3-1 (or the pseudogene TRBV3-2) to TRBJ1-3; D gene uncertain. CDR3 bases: TGTGCCAGCAGCCAAGTCTCCTCTGGAAACACCATATATTTT. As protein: CASSQVSSGNTIYF.